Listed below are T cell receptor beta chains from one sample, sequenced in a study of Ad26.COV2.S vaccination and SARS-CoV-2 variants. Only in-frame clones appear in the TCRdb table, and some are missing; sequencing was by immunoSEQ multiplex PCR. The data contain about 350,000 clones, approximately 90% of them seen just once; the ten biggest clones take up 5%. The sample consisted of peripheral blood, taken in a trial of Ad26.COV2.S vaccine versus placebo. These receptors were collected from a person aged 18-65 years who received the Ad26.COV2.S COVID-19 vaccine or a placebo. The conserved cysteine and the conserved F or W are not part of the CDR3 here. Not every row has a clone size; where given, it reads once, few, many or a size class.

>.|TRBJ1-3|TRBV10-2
ASSESISVYTIY
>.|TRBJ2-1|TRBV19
ASIGAGGYNEQF
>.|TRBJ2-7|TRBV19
ASSIGSGSSYEQY
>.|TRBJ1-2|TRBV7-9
ASSQTEDYGYT
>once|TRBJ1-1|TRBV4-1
ASSRTATNTEAF
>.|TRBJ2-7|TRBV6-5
ASKIGTVGSYEQY
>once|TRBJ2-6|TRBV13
ASSLRVAWHGSSGANVLT
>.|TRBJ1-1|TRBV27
ASRGPERTEAF
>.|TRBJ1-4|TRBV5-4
ASSEGQGVTNEKLF
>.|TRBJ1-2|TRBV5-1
ASSLGGQGAYGYT
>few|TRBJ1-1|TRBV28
ASTREETEAF
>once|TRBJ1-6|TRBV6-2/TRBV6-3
ASSVPGTGYSPLH
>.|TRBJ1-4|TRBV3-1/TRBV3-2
ASSHRGGAQEKLF
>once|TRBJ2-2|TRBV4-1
ASSHNPKNRATGELF
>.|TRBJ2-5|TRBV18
ASSSAGQGQETQY
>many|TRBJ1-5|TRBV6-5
ASSPGTGFQPQH
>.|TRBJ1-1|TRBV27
ASSTVYGTQGNTEAF
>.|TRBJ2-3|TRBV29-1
SVSALRGEY
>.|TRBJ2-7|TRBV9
ASSVDAGTGGVYEQY
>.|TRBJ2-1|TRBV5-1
ASSLDRGSRYNEQF
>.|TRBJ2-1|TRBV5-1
ASSLSAGSYNEQF
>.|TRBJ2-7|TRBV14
ASSQLIGAGDQNEQY
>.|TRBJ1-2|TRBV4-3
ASSQDRLGAYYGYT
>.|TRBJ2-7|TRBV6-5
ASSLETGIDYEQY
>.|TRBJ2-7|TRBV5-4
ASSLEVDSYEQY
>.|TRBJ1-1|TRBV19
ASSITKREVTEAF
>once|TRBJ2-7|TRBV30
AWSVPGTGAGEQY
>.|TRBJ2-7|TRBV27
ASRIFEGYEQY
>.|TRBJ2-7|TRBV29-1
SVTAGGPKEQY
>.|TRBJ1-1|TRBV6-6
ASRIDRLGNTEAF